This T cell receptor (beta chain) comes out of a study of blood T cell repertoires in COVID-19. About the study: The study drew acute and convalescent COVID-19 samples from the United States, Italy and Spain. From T cells, B-cell-depleted T cells, or PBMCs came the material, which was cDNA or gDNA.

CDR1 and CDR2 (germline): SGHTA, FQGTGA. This CDR3 region has 13 residues. V lost 5 bases, J lost 3 bases, and 9 bases lay in between. TCRdb's copy holds only in-frame clones and misses some; the assay was immunoSEQ multiplex PCR. The table records under 250,000 clones, about nine tenths of them present only once. The J gene is TRBJ2-3, the V gene TRBV7-3, with D uncertain. The sample taken for sequencing was peripheral blood. The sequence was obtained from a man between 25 and 39 years old with COVID-19, enrolled during active disease. This CDR3 reads CASSLASTDTQYF. The CDR3 DNA follows: TGTGCCAGCAGCCTGGCTAGTACAGATACGCAGTATTTT. The full variable domain, with the rest looked up from reference TRBV7-3 and TRBJ2-3, is GAGVSQTPSNKVTEKGKYVELRCDPISGHTALYWYRQSLGQGPEFLIYFQGTGAADDSGLPNDRFFAVRPEGSVSTLKIQRTERGDSAVYLCASSLASTDTQYFGPGTRLTVL.